This TCR beta chain was identified in a study of blood T cell repertoires in COVID-19. Clones were sequenced by immunoSEQ multiplex PCR, and TCRdb holds only the in-frame ones, with some missing. Here the sample spans approximately 210,000 clones, about four fifths being singletons. The source is a woman aged 55-70 years who had recovered from COVID-19. The sequencing input was PBMCs or T cells enriched from blood (not recorded which).

CDR3 sequence reads: CASKRTGGQETQYF. Here the CDR3 DNA reads TGCGCCAGCAAGCGGACAGGGGGCCAAGAGACCCAGTACTTC. V is TRBV5-1 and J is TRBJ2-5, with 10 nucleotides matching TRBD1. The CDR3 has 14 residues. Germline-derived CDR1 and CDR2 are SGHRS and YFSETQ. V gave up 6 bases and J gave up 1 base; unmatched junction bases: 3.